This T cell receptor beta chain is drawn from a study of response to subunit inactivated influenza vaccine. The study's findings and limits: Authors suggested each seasonal flu vaccination may recruit only limited numbers of new T cells.

The CDR3 spans 14 residues. CDR1 is SQVTM, CDR2 ANQGSEA, per germline. V lost 7 bases, J lost 4 bases, and 16 bases lay in between. For this clonotype: Its specificity is not known.

TCRdb recomputed calls from the RT-PCR reads with MiXCR, one row per CDR3 protein. The sample shows about 500,000 distinct CDR3 sequences, 16% of them seen only once. Sequences were derived from CD4+ T cells sorted from PBMCs, sampled around 2 years after vaccination. The chain has TRBV29-1 and TRBJ2-2; possible D gene TRBD1, 6 bases. The clonotype comes from a man aged 50 to 69 who received an inactivated influenza vaccine. The CDR3 is CSALTGHSTGELFF. The CDR3 DNA is TGCAGCGCCTTGACAGGACATTCCACCGGGGAGCTGTTTTTT.